This TCR beta chain is drawn from a study of blood T cell repertoires in COVID-19. Study-wide context: The United States, Italy and Spain provided the acute and convalescent COVID-19 samples. Nucleic acid was either cDNA or gDNA, and it came from T cells, B-cell-depleted T cells, or PBMCs.

Per germline, CDR1 LGHDT and CDR2 YNNKEL (reference sequence). V was trimmed by 4 bases and J by 0 bases, leaving 11 bases between them. CDR3 length: 15 residues. Under the authors' procedure: The authors estimated nucleated cell counts from reference gene primer amplification. TCRdb's table, derived via immunoSEQ multiplex PCR, lists solely in-frame clones and lacks some. V, J and clone size are taken as reported in that table, and D and trimming were inferred from the DNA itself. The sample has 390,000 or so clones, around 90% seen once. Specimen: peripheral blood. This TCR derives from a man aged 18-30 years with active or convalescent COVID-19. V is TRBV3-1 (or the pseudogene TRBV3-2) and J is TRBJ2-3; D gene unclear. CDR3 sequence: CASSLLLGSTDTQYF. In nucleotides, the CDR3 is TGTGCCAGCAGCCTCCTCCTGGGCAGCACAGATACGCAGTATTTT.